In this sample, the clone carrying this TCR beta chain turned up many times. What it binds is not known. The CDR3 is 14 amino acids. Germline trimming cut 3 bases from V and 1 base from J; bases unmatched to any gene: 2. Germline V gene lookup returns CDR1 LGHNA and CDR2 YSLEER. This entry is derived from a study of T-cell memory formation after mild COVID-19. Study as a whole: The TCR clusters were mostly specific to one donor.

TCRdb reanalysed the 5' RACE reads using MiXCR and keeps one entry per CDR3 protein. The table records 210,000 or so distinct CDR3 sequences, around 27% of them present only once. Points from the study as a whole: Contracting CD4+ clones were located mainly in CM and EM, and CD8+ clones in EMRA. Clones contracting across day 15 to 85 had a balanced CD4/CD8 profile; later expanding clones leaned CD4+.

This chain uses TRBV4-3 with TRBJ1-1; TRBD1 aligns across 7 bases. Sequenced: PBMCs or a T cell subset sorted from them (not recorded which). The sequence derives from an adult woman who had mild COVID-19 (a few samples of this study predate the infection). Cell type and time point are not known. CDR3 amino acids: CASSHQGENTEAFF. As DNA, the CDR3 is TGCGCCAGCAGCCATCAGGGGGAGAACACTGAAGCTTTCTTT.